This TCR beta chain was captured by sequencing in a study of blood T cell repertoires in COVID-19. Clones were read by immunoSEQ multiplex PCR, and TCRdb kept only the in-frame ones, dropping some. The sample has under 250,000 clones, around 86% seen once. The TCR was taken from a woman aged 55-75 years who had recovered from COVID-19. Specimen: peripheral blood.

The CDR3 nucleotides read TGTGCCAGCAGCAAGGGCTCGTGGGCCAGCAGGGATTCACCCCTCCACTTT. Translation: CASSKGSWASRDSPLHF. The rearrangement uses TRBV5-4 and TRBJ1-6, with TRBD1 as a possible D gene (5 bases). Trimming took 4 bases from V and 8 from J, leaving 22 bases between them. CDR1 and CDR2 (germline): SGHNT, YYREEE (reference sequence). This CDR3 has 17 residues.